This TCR beta chain was documented in a study of blood T cell repertoires in COVID-19 (dated by TCRdb to the early 2020s). For the wider study: Samples from collaborators originated in the United States, Italy and Spain and spanned both the acute and convalescent phases of COVID-19. The repertoires were released in a freely available public database intended as a resource for research on the immune response to SARS-CoV-2. The prospective study material was composed of cDNA or gDNA derived from T cells, B-cell-depleted T cells, or PBMCs. Samples were obtained from the ongoing ImmuneRACE study (first 160 participants) and from approximately 1,200 subjects provided by 6 global collaborators. A de-identified subject ID, COVID-19 status, age in years and sex were almost always included in the sample metadata. Subjects who had been exposed to COVID-19, were actively infected with it, or had recovered from it provided the deeply sampled blood TCRbeta repertoires that made up the dataset. HLA class I and class II types, where available, came from metadata supplied by the sample provider rather than from assay-based typing. The investigation overall reported the following: The amount of clinical and demographic metadata varied by source and participant and was provided uncurated.

Note on this clone: Its recognized antigen is unknown. One end of the junction does not line up with germline, which may come from a read error.

Participants in the prospective study were enrolled through a virtual design, were aged about 18 to 89 years, and lived in roughly 25 United States geographic areas. To assign participants to cohorts, the prospective study relied on clinical history that participants themselves reported in a screening survey and a study questionnaire. For ImmuneRACE Cohort 3, a participant was defined as recovered based on two consecutive negative NP/OP PCR tests, clearance by a healthcare professional, or resolution of symptoms. In the prospective study, mobile phlebotomists collected whole blood, serum and a nasopharyngeal or oropharyngeal swab from each participant. Prospective study participants could optionally give additional blood draws and questionnaires over an approximately two-month period. Before DNA extraction, prospective study blood samples were shipped either frozen or at room temperature. Measured from the cysteine to the phenylalanine, the CDR3 is 13 residues long. CDR3 DNA only is kept here, 39 bases in frame from base 1. Per the germline V gene, MRHNA is the CDR1 and SNTAGT is the CDR2.

TCRbeta CDR3 regions were amplified from genomic DNA by means of the immunoSEQ Assay, a bias-controlled multiplex PCR. On the authors' methods: The number of nucleated cells in each sample was estimated by amplification of reference gene primers within the assay. To quantify the absolute abundance of each unique TCRbeta CDR3 rearrangement, sequence reads were collapsed and filtered. For each sample, productive Simpson clonality was calculated as the square root of Simpson's diversity index over productive rearrangements. TCRdb provides this immuneACCESS table in a form limited to in-frame rearrangements. Some clones are lacking; in checked studies, under half of them reflect an unresolved V gene, and why the rest are absent is not known. The V and J calls and clone size were taken over from that table, and D and trimming were inferred from the DNA. This sample comprises around 390,000 clones, about 87% of them detected only once. The ten largest clones capture approximately 9.3% of the sample.

Sequenced material: PBMCs or T cells enriched from blood (not recorded which). This TCR was sampled from a woman in her 50s who had recovered from COVID-19. Recombination connected TRBV6-4 to TRBJ1-4; the D region possibly corresponds to TRBD1 (6 bases align). The DNA reads as follows: TGTGCCAGCAGTGAAGACACAGGGATGAGTTTGATTTTT. This is translated as CASSEDTGMSLIF.